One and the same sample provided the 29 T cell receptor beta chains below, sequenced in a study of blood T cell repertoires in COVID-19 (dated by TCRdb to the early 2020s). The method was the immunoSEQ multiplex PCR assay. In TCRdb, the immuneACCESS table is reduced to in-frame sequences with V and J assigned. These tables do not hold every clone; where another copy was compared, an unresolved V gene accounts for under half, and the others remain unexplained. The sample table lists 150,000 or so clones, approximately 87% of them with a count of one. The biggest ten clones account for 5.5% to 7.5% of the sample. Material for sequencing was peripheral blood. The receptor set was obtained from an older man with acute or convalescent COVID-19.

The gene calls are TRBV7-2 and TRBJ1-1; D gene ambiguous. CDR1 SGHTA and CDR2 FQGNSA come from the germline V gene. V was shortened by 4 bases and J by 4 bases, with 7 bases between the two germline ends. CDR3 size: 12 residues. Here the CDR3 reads CASSWPPTEAFF. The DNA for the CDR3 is TGTGCCAGCAGCTGGCCCCCCACTGAAGCTTTCTTT.

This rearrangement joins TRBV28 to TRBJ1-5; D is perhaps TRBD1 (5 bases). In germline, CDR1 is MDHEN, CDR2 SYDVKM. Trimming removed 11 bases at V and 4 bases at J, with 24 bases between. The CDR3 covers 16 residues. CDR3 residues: CAHGAIGYPRNQPQHF. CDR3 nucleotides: TGTGCCCATGGGGCAATAGGGTATCCTAGGAATCAGCCCCAGCATTTT.

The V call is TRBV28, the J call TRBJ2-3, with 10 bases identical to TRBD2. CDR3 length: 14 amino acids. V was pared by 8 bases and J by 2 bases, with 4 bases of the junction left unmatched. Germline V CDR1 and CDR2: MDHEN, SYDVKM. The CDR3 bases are TGTGCCAGCTTTACTAGCGGGAACACAGATACGCAGTATTTT. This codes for CASFTSGNTDTQYF. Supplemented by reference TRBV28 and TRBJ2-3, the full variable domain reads DVKVTQSSRYLVKRTGEKVFLECVQDMDHENMFWYRQDPGLGLRLIYFSYDVKMKEKGDIPEGYSVSREKKERFSLILESASTNQTSMYLCASFTSGNTDTQYFGPGTRLTVL.

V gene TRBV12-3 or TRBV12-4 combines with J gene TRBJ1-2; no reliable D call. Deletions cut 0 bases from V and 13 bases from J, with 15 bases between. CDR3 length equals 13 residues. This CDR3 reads CASSLARHSIGTF. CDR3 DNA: TGTGCCAGCAGTTTAGCGCGTCACAGTATCGGCACCTTC.

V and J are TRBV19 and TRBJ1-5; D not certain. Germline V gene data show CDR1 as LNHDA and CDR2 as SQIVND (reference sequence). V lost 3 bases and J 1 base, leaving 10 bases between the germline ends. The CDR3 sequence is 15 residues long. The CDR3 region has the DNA TGTGCCAGTAGTATTAGCGTGGGGAGCAATCAGCCCCAGCATTTT. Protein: CASSISVGSNQPQHF.

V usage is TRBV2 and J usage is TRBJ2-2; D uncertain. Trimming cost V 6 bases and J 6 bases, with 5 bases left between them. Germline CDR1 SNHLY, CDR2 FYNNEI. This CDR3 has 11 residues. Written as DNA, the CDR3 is TGTGCCAGCAGGGAGTCCGGGGAGCTGTTTTTT. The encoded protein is CASRESGELFF.

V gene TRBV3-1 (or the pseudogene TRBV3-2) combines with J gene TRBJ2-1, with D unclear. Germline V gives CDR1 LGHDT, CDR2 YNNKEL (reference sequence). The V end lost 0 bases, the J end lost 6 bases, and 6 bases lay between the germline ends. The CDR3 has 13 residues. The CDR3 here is CASSQDTSNEQFF. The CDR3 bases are TGTGCCAGCAGCCAAGATACCAGCAATGAGCAGTTCTTC.

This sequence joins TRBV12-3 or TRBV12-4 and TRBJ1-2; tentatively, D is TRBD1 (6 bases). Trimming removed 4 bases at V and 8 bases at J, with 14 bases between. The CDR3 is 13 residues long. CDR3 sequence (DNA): TGTGCCAGCAGTTCAGGATACAGGGACGGCTACACCTTC. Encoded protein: CASSSGYRDGYTF.

CDR3 residues: CASSPSSGGSETQYF. CDR3 DNA sequence: TGTGCCAGCAGCCCATCTAGCGGGGGGTCGGAGACCCAGTACTTC. This chain uses TRBV5-4 with TRBJ2-5; 11 bases are shared with TRBD2. The CDR3 has 15 amino acids. Germline V gene sequence: CDR1 SGHNT, CDR2 YYREEE (reference sequence). V dropped 4 bases and J dropped 5; count of bases not matched to a gene: 7.

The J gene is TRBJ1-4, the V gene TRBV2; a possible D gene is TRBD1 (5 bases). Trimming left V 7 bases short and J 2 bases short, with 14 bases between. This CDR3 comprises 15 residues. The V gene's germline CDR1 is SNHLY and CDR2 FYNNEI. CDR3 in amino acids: CASTLTGATNEKLFF. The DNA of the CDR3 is TGTGCCAGCACCCTCACAGGAGCCACTAATGAAAAACTGTTTTTT. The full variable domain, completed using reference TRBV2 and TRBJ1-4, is EPEVTQTPSHQVTQMGQEVILRCVPISNHLYFYWYRQILGQKVEFLVSFYNNEISEKSEIFDDQFSVERPDGSNFTLKIRSTKLEDSAMYFCASTLTGATNEKLFFGSGTQLSVL.

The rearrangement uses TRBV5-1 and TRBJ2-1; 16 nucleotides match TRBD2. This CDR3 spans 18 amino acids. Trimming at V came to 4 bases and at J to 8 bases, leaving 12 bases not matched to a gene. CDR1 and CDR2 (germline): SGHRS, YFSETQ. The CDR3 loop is CASSRIPGLAGGVDEQFF. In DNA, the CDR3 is TGCGCCAGCAGCCGGATTCCGGGACTAGCGGGAGGGGTCGATGAGCAGTTCTTC. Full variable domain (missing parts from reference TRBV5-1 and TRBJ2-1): KAGVTQTPRYLIKTRGQQVTLSCSPISGHRSVSWYQQTPGQGLQFLFEYFSETQRNKGNFPGRFSGRQFSNSRSEMNVSTLELGDSALYLCASSRIPGLAGGVDEQFFGPGTRLTVL.

The CDR3 loop reads CASSSRRTAYEQYF. The CDR3 DNA reads as TGTGCCAGCAGTTCTCGCCGGACAGCCTACGAGCAGTACTTC. This rearrangement joins TRBV28 to TRBJ2-7; tentative D call: TRBD1 (6 bases). Trimming cost V 4 bases and J 2 bases, with 12 bases left between them. CDR1 is MDHEN and CDR2 is SYDVKM in the germline V gene. This CDR3 region has 14 residues.

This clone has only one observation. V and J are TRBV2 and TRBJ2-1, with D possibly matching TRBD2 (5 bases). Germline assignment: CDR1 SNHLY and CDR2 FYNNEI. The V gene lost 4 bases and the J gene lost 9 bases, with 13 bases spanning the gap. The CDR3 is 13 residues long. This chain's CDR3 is CASSGERKVEQFF. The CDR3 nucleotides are TGTGCCAGCAGTGGGGAGAGGAAGGTTGAGCAGTTCTTC.

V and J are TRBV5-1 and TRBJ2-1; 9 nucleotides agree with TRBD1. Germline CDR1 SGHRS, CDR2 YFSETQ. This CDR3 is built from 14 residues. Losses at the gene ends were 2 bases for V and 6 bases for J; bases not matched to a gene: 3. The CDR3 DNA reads TGCGCCAGCAGCTTCGGGACAGGGCTCAATGAGCAGTTCTTC. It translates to CASSFGTGLNEQFF.

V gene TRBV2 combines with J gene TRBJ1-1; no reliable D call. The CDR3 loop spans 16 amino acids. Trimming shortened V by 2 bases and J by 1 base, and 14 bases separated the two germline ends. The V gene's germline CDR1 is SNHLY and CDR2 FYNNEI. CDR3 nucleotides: TGTGCCAGCAGTGAACTAGGTAATTGGTGGAACACTGAAGCTTTCTTT. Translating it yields CASSELGNWWNTEAFF.

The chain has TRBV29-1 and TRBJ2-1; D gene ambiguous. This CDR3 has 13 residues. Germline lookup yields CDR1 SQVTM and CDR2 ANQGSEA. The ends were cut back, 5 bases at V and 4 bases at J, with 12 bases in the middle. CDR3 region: CSVTEPRYNEQFF. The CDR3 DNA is TGCAGCGTTACCGAGCCCAGGTACAATGAGCAGTTCTTC.

The CDR3 sequence is CASSLAGGIENTIYF. The CDR3 DNA reads as TGCGCCAGCAGCTTGGCCGGGGGGATTGAAAACACCATATATTTT. This chain connects TRBV5-1 to TRBJ1-3; tentatively, D is TRBD1 (5 bases). The CDR3 is made up of 15 amino acids. Germline V gene sequence: CDR1 SGHRS, CDR2 YFSETQ. Trimming left V 0 bases short and J 6 bases short, with 13 bases between.

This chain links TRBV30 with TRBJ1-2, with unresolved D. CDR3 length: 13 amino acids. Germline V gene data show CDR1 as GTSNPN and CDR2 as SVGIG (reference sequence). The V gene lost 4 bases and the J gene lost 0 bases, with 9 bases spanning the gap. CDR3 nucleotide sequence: TGTGCCTGGAACGAGGGTACTAACTATGGCTACACCTTC. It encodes CAWNEGTNYGYTF.

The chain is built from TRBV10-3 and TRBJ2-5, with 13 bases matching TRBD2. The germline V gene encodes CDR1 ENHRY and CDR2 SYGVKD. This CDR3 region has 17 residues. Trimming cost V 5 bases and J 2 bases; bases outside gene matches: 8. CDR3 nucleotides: TGTGCCATCAGTCTAAAGAGGACTAGCGGGGGACAAGAGACCCAGTACTTC. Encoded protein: CAISLKRTSGGQETQYF.

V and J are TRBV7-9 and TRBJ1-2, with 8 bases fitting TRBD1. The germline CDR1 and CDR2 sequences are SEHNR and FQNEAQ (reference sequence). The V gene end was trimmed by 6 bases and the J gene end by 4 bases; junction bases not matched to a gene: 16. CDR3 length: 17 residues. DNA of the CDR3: TGTGCCAGCAGAGGACAGGGAAACTGGGCGGGGGCCTATGGCTACACCTTC. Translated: CASRGQGNWAGAYGYTF.

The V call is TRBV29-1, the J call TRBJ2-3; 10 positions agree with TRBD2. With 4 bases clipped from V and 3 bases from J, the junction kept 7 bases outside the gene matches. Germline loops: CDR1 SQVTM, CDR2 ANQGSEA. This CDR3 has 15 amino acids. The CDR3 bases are TGCAGCGTTGGCGTAGCTAGCGGGAGTACAGATACGCAGTATTTT. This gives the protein CSVGVASGSTDTQYF.

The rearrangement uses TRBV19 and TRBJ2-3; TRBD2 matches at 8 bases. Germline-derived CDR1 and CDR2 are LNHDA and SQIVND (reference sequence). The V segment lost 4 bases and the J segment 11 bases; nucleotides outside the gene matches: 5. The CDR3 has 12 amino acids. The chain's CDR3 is CASSRGLEKQYF. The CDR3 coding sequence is TGTGCCAGTAGTAGGGGACTAGAGAAGCAGTATTTT.

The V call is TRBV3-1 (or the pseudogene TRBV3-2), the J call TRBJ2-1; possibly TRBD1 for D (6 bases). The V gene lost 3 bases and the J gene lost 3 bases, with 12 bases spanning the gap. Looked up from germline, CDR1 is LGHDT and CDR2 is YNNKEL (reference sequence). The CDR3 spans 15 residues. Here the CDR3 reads CASSHARGLYNEQFF. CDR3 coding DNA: TGTGCCAGCAGCCATGCCAGGGGCCTCTACAATGAGCAGTTCTTC.

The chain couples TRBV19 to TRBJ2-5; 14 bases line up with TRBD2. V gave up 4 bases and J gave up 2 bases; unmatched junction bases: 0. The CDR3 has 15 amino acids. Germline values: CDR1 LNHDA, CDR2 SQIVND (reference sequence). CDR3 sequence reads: CASSRLAGGQETQYF. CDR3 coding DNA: TGTGCCAGTAGTAGACTAGCGGGAGGGCAAGAGACCCAGTACTTC.

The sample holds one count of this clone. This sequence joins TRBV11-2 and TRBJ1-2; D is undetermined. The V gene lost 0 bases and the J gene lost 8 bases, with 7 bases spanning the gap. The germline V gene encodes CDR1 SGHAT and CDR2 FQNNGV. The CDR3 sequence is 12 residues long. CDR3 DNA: TGTGCCAGCAGCTTAGATACGAGAGGCTACACCTTC. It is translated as CASSLDTRGYTF.

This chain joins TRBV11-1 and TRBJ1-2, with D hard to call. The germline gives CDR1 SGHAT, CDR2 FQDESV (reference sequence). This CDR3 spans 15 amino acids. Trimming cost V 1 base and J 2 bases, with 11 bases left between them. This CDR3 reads CASSLGQASNYGYTF. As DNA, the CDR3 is TGTGCCAGCAGCTTAGGGCAGGCTTCCAACTATGGCTACACCTTC.

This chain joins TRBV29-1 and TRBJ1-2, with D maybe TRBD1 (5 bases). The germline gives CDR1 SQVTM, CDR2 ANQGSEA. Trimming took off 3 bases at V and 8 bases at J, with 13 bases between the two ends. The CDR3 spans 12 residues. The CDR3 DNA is TGCAGCGTTGACCGGGGGTTGGGGGGCTACACCTTC. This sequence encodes CSVDRGLGGYTF.

CDR3 nucleotides: TGTGCCAGTAGAGAGGACAGGGCATCCTACGAGCAGTACTTC. It specifies CASREDRASYEQYF. This chain uses TRBV19 with TRBJ2-7, with TRBD1 matching 8 bases. The CDR3 is made up of 14 amino acids. V trimming: 6 bases; J trimming: 1 base; junction bases outside the gene matches: 5. Germline V lookup: CDR1 LNHDA, CDR2 SQIVND (reference sequence).

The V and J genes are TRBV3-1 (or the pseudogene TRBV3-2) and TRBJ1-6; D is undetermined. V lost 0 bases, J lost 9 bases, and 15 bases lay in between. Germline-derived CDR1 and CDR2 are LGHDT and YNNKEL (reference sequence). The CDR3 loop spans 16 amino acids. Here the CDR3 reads CASSQDSVVGGSPLHF. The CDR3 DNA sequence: TGTGCCAGCAGCCAAGATTCAGTGGTTGGAGGTTCACCCCTCCACTTT.